The rows below give T cell receptor beta chains drawn from one sample of a study of beta chain features in type 1 diabetes. This table comes from immunoSEQ multiplex PCR, and its TCRdb copy is limited to in-frame clones, with some not included. The table records a few hundred thousand clones, approximately 31% of them present only once. The sequenced material came from naive CD4+ T cells from blood. These receptor sequences come from a man aged 18 to 30 in good health. The CDR3 runs from the conserved cysteine through the conserved F or W. A D gene is named only where the DNA matches it firmly. A row's size may be missing; if present it is once, few, many or a size class.

cdr3_nt	cdr3_aa	v_call	d_call	j_call	clone_size
TGTGCCAGTAGTTCTGACTATCGCTCCTACGAGCAGTACTTC	CASSSDYRSYEQYF	TRBV19	.	TRBJ2-7	.
TGTGCCAGTAGTATCTTGGTACAGGGGAACTACGAGCAGTACTTC	CASSILVQGNYEQYF	TRBV19	TRBD1	TRBJ2-7	once
TGTGCCTGGAGTCTTAGAGGGTCCAAAAACATTCAGTACTTC	CAWSLRGSKNIQYF	TRBV30	.	TRBJ2-4	few
TGCAGCGTTGCCTTCCTAGGTTTCCCCTACGAGCAGTACTTC	CSVAFLGFPYEQYF	TRBV29-1	.	TRBJ2-7	few
TGTGCCAGCAGCTTGGGACTAGCGGGAGTAAGCGGTGAGCAGTTCTTC	CASSLGLAGVSGEQFF	TRBV7-9	TRBD2	TRBJ2-1	once
TGTGCCAGCAGCTTACGGGGTTGGGCTCCGGGGGACGTAGCCAAAAACATTCAGTACTTC	CASSLRGWAPGDVAKNIQYF	TRBV7-8	.	TRBJ2-4	few
TGTGCCAGCAGTGAATCCGGAAGATCCTACGAGCAGTACTTC	CASSESGRSYEQYF	TRBV25-1	.	TRBJ2-7	few
TGTGCCAGCAGCTTGACAGGACTGGGCACTGAAGCTTTCTTT	CASSLTGLGTEAFF	TRBV7-9	.	TRBJ1-1	.
TGTGCCAGCAGCGCTTCTAGCGGGCTCTACAATGAGCAGTTCTTC	CASSASSGLYNEQFF	TRBV9	TRBD2	TRBJ2-1	.
TGTGCCAGCAGCTTCCAGGGGGCGAGGACCGGGGAGCTGTTTTTT	CASSFQGARTGELFF	TRBV7-9	TRBD1	TRBJ2-2	.
TGCAGCGTCGAGTCGGACAGGAGGTTGGACTACACCTTC	CSVESDRRLDYTF	TRBV29-1	TRBD1	TRBJ1-2	.
TGCGCCAGCAGCCAGGCTAGCGGGAGAGGGAATGAGCAGTTCTTC	CASSQASGRGNEQFF	TRBV4-3	TRBD2	TRBJ2-1	few
TGTGCCAGCAGTGAGGCACGGACAGATACGCAGTATTTT	CASSEARTDTQYF	TRBV2	.	TRBJ2-3	few
TGTGCCTGGAGTTCGAGACAGGGCCGGGAAGCTTTCTTT	CAWSSRQGREAFF	TRBV30	TRBD1	TRBJ1-1	.
TGTGCCAGCAGCTCCCCGGTAATGGTGGGATACAATGAGCAGTTCTTC	CASSSPVMVGYNEQFF	TRBV7-9	.	TRBJ2-1	few
TGTGCCTGGGGGACCATGGGACTAGCCACAGATACGCAGTATTTT	CAWGTMGLATDTQYF	TRBV30	TRBD2	TRBJ2-3	.
TGTGCCAGCAGCGTACTACCGGACAGCCAAGAGACCCAGTACTTC	CASSVLPDSQETQYF	TRBV9	.	TRBJ2-5	.
TGTGCCAGCAGCCCCGGACAGCTTAAGGATGAGCAGTTCTTC	CASSPGQLKDEQFF	TRBV14	.	TRBJ2-1	.
TGCACCAGCCTTACCGCGGGGGGGCCCCACCAAGAGACCCAGTACTTC	CTSLTAGGPHQETQYF	TRBV1	.	TRBJ2-5	.
TGTGCCTGGAGTGTGCGGGGCAGGGGGCGCAGAGATACGCAGTATTTT	CAWSVRGRGRRDTQYF	TRBV30	TRBD1	TRBJ2-3	once
TGTGCCTGGAGCCCTTTAGGCCTCTATGGCTACACCTTC	CAWSPLGLYGYTF	TRBV30	.	TRBJ1-2	few
TGCGCCAGCAGCCAAGGAAGGAACAATGAGCAGTTCTTC	CASSQGRNNEQFF	TRBV4-1	.	TRBJ2-1	few
TGTGCCAGCCCCTCGGGATGGGTCGGAGATACGCAGTATTTT	CASPSGWVGDTQYF	TRBV5-4	.	TRBJ2-3	.
TGTGCCAGCAGTGCCCAGACAGGGAACTCCTACGAGCAGTACTTC	CASSAQTGNSYEQYF	TRBV2	TRBD1	TRBJ2-7	few
TGTGCCAGCAGCGTGAGTCCAGTCGGTGAGCAGTTCTTC	CASSVSPVGEQFF	TRBV9	.	TRBJ2-1	few
TGTGCCAGCAGTTACCTCGGGACTGGGGCCAACGTCCTGACTTTC	CASSYLGTGANVLTF	TRBV6-6	.	TRBJ2-6	.
TGTGCCAGCAGCCCACTAGTTTCTGATACGCAGTATTTT	CASSPLVSDTQYF	TRBV6-1	.	TRBJ2-3	.
TGTGCCAGTAGTACACCGGGACAGGGAAACACCGGGGAGCTGTTTTTT	CASSTPGQGNTGELFF	TRBV19	TRBD1	TRBJ2-2	.
TGTGCCTGGAGTTATAGCGGGAGGGGGGCAGATACGCAGTATTTT	CAWSYSGRGADTQYF	TRBV30	TRBD2	TRBJ2-3	.
TGTGCCAGCAGCCCCCAGACGTGGGGCGAGACCCAGTACTTC	CASSPQTWGETQYF	TRBV7-2	.	TRBJ2-5	few
TGCGCCAGTGGGAAAGAGGGCACAGATACGCAGTATTTT	CASGKEGTDTQYF	TRBV5-1	.	TRBJ2-3	few
TGTGCCAGCAGCGTACAGGCTGCGAACACTGAAGCTTTCTTT	CASSVQAANTEAFF	TRBV7-9	.	TRBJ1-1	.
TGTGCCAGCAGGGGACAGGGAGGCGCCGGGGAGCTGTTTTTT	CASRGQGGAGELFF	TRBV2	TRBD1	TRBJ2-2	.
TGCAGCGTTGCCCTGGGACAGCACTCCTACGAGCAGTACTTC	CSVALGQHSYEQYF	TRBV29-1	TRBD1	TRBJ2-7	few
TGCAGCGTCAGTAGCGGATCGGGTACGCAGTATTTT	CSVSSGSGTQYF	TRBV29-1	.	TRBJ2-3	few
TGTGCCAGCAGCCCAACAGGGGCTGGGGCCAACGTCCTGACTTTC	CASSPTGAGANVLTF	TRBV5-6	TRBD1	TRBJ2-6	.
TGCAGCGTTGGACCGGGTCTTAACTACGAGCAGTACTTC	CSVGPGLNYEQYF	TRBV29-1	.	TRBJ2-7	.
TGCGCCAGCAGCCAAGAGCAGGGGAGCGAGACCCAGTACTTC	CASSQEQGSETQYF	TRBV4-1	.	TRBJ2-5	.
TGTGCCTGGAGAAAGGGGATCGCTGAAGCTTTCTTT	CAWRKGIAEAFF	TRBV30	.	TRBJ1-1	.
TGCAGCGTCACCGGGACAGGGAGGGGCACTGAAGCTTTCTTT	CSVTGTGRGTEAFF	TRBV29-1	TRBD1	TRBJ1-1	few
TGTGCCAGCAGCGTAAGAGCGGGAACTAGCACAGATACGCAGTATTTT	CASSVRAGTSTDTQYF	TRBV9	TRBD2	TRBJ2-3	.
TGTGCCAGCAGCTTTCGAATAGCGGCCTACAATGAGCAGTTCTTC	CASSFRIAAYNEQFF	TRBV7-9	.	TRBJ2-1	few
TGCGCCAGCAGCCAAGAGGGTCTGAGACTTTCCTACAATGAGCAGTTCTTC	CASSQEGLRLSYNEQFF	TRBV4-1	.	TRBJ2-1	few
TGTGCCAGCAGTTTATCAGGGTCCGGGGCCAACGTCCTGACTTTC	CASSLSGSGANVLTF	TRBV28	.	TRBJ2-6	few
TGTGCCAGCAGCCAAGTGAAAGCGAGCGTCAAAGACAATGAGCAGTTCTTC	CASSQVKASVKDNEQFF	TRBV4-2	.	TRBJ2-1	few
TGTGCCAGCAGTCCATATGGACAGGGCGACAAAAACATTCAGTACTTC	CASSPYGQGDKNIQYF	TRBV28	TRBD1	TRBJ2-4	.
TGCAGCGTTGACGGAAAGGCAGGGCCCCAAGAGACCCAGTACTTC	CSVDGKAGPQETQYF	TRBV29-1	.	TRBJ2-5	.
TGTGCCAGCAGTTTGGGGAGCTCCTACAATGAGCAGTTCTTC	CASSLGSSYNEQFF	TRBV28	.	TRBJ2-1	.
TGTGCCTGGAGTGTACCGGACAGAGGGCGGAATGAGCAGTTCTTC	CAWSVPDRGRNEQFF	TRBV30	.	TRBJ2-1	.
TGTGCCTGGGCGCTTACTAGCGGGAGCACAGATACGCAGTATTTT	CAWALTSGSTDTQYF	TRBV30	TRBD2	TRBJ2-3	.
TGTGCCAGCAGTGATAATAGCGGGAGAGCCTACGAGCAGTACTTC	CASSDNSGRAYEQYF	TRBV6-6	TRBD2	TRBJ2-7	.
TGTGCCAGCAGTGCGGGGCCATCCGGGGAGCTGTTTTTT	CASSAGPSGELFF	TRBV2	.	TRBJ2-2	.